One sample yielded the 10 T cell receptor beta chains listed below, sequenced in a study of cytomegalovirus exposure and HLA in healthy donors. The PCR employed 60 Vbeta primers together with 13 Jbeta primers. Clones were read by immunoSEQ multiplex PCR, and TCRdb kept only the in-frame ones, dropping some. The table records roughly 220,000 clones, about 82% of them present only once. Sequenced: PBMCs. Source of these receptors: a man younger than 45 in good health and CMV-seronegative.

As concerns this clone: Compared with germline, one end of the junction differs, possibly owing to a read error. The rearrangement links TRBV15 to TRBJ2-7, with 9 positions matching TRBD1. Germline V CDR1 and CDR2: LNHNV, YYDKDF (reference sequence). This CDR3 has 15 amino acids. CDR3 sequence: CATRRGGQGPYEQYF. CDR3 sequence (DNA): TGTGCCACCAGAAGAGGGGGACAGGGACCCTACGAGCAGTACTTC.

The table lists this clone with a few counts. The chain has TRBV5-4 and TRBJ2-7, with 10 bases lining up with TRBD1. The germline V gene has CDR1 SGHNT and CDR2 YYREEE (reference sequence). Trimming cost V 0 bases and J 6 bases; bases outside gene matches: 9. This CDR3 spans 16 amino acids. The CDR3 bases are TGTGCCAGCAGCTTGGCCCTGGGACAGGGGATTGGCGAGCAGTACTTC. This codes for CASSLALGQGIGEQYF. Supplemented by reference TRBV5-4 and TRBJ2-7, the full variable domain reads ETGVTQSPTHLIKTRGQQVTLRCSSQSGHNTVSWYQQALGQGPQFIFQYYREEENGRGNFPPRFSGLQFPNYSSELNVNALELDDSALYLCASSLALGQGIGEQYFGPGTRLTVT.

The rearrangement links TRBV4-3 to TRBJ2-1, with 9 bases fitting TRBD2. The CDR3 runs 16 residues. V gave up 3 bases and J gave up 6 bases; unmatched junction bases: 9. Germline-derived CDR1 and CDR2 are LGHNA and YSLEER. CDR3 DNA: TGCGCCAGCAGCCATCCCGGCGCGGGGGGGATCAATGAGCAGTTCTTC. This codes for CASSHPGAGGINEQFF.

This rearrangement joins TRBV6-5 to TRBJ2-2, with unresolved D. V was pared by 2 bases and J by 7 bases, with 2 bases between. Looked up from germline, CDR1 is MNHEY and CDR2 is SVGAGI. The CDR3 contains 11 residues. CDR3 region: CASSYHGELFF. The DNA for the CDR3 is TGTGCCAGCAGTTACCACGGGGAGCTGTTTTTT.

This clone has more than one count but fewer than ten. The V call is TRBV6-5, the J call TRBJ2-7; TRBD2 agrees at 7 bases. The CDR3 contains 16 residues. Germline V gene sequence: CDR1 MNHEY, CDR2 SVGAGI. V lost 1 base and J lost 6; bases outside the gene matches: 12. The CDR3 spells CASSYFFTEGGPEQYF. The CDR3 nucleotides are TGTGCCAGCAGTTACTTTTTTACTGAGGGAGGGCCCGAGCAGTACTTC.

This clone was counted between two and nine times. The J gene is TRBJ1-3, the V gene TRBV9; 7 nucleotides agree with TRBD1. The J segment lost 0 bases and the V segment lost 0 bases, leaving 3 bases of the junction unmatched. Germline V gene data show CDR1 as SGDLS and CDR2 as YYNGEE. The CDR3 extends over 16 amino acids. CDR3 in DNA: TGTGCCAGCAGCGTAGTGCCAGGGGGCTCTGGAAACACCATATATTTT. It specifies CASSVVPGGSGNTIYF.

The count of this clone is one. The chain recombines TRBV7-9 with TRBJ2-1; 9 bases fit TRBD2. The CDR3 totals 16 residues. Germline V gene lookup returns CDR1 SEHNR and CDR2 FQNEAQ (reference sequence). Losses at the gene ends were 3 bases for V and 6 bases for J; bases not matched to a gene: 9. The CDR3 DNA follows: TGTGCCAGCAGCTTGGGGCTTGGCGGGGGGGCCAATGAGCAGTTCTTC. This codes for CASSLGLGGGANEQFF.

The V gene is TRBV5-1, the J gene TRBJ2-7, with D maybe TRBD1 (6 bases). Germline loops: CDR1 SGHRS, CDR2 YFSETQ. V was shortened by 3 bases and J by 2 bases, with 9 bases between the two germline ends. The CDR3 consists of 13 residues. CDR3 sequence reads: CASSSDRTYEQYF. DNA for the CDR3: TGCGCCAGCAGCTCCGACAGGACCTACGAGCAGTACTTC.

The chain couples TRBV5-4 to TRBJ2-1, with D perhaps TRBD1 (5 bases). The CDR3 is made up of 12 amino acids. Trimming removed 0 bases from V and 12 bases from J, with 10 bases in between. The germline V gene has CDR1 SGHNT and CDR2 YYREEE (reference sequence). CDR3 coding DNA: TGTGCCAGCAGCTTGGTTCAGGGCGGGCAGTTCTTC. Translated: CASSLVQGGQFF.

This clone showed up just once. This chain joins TRBV9 and TRBJ1-4; D is unresolved. The CDR3 runs to 14 residues. V lost 3 bases, J lost 5 bases, and 11 bases lay in between. CDR1 is SGDLS, CDR2 YYNGEE, per germline. CDR3 nucleotide sequence: TGTGCCAGCAGCGGCGGCAGTGCAAATGAAAAACTGTTTTTT. As protein: CASSGGSANEKLFF.